The 21 T cell receptor beta chains below were found in one sample sequenced in a study of T cell repertoires in cytomegalovirus infection. TCRdb redid the calling of the reads with MiXCR, one entry per CDR3 protein. There are over 450,000 distinct CDR3 sequences in the sample; over 9% occur only once, and roughly a tenth lies in the top ten. The sequencing input was PBMCs. The receptors come from a human donor in good health (CMV status not recorded). Some clones in this sample may be carry-over from other donors' samples.

This clonotype showed up many times. This rearrangement joins TRBV6-2 or TRBV6-3 to TRBJ1-5; D is undetermined. The CDR3 sequence is 13 residues long. The V end was cut by 1 base, the J end by 1 base, with 2 bases between. Germline CDR1 reads MNHEY; CDR2 reads SVGEGT. CDR3 DNA sequence: TGTGCCAGCAGTTACTTGAGCAATCAGCCCCAGCATTTT. Amino acids: CASSYLSNQPQHF.

Ten or more counts support this clonotype. The chain carries TRBV7-9 and TRBJ1-2; D gene unclear. The CDR3 is 12 residues long. The V gene's germline CDR1 is SEHNR and CDR2 FQNEAQ (reference sequence). Deletions cut 5 bases from V and 3 bases from J, with 7 bases between. CDR3 nucleotide sequence: TGTGCCAGCAGCCAAGATGACTATGGCTACACCTTC. The encoded protein is CASSQDDYGYTF. The variable domain in full, completed from reference TRBV7-9 and TRBJ1-2, reads DTGVSQNPRHKITKRGQNVTFRCDPISEHNRLYWYRQTLGQGPEFLTYFQNEAQLEKSRLLSDRFSAERPKGSFSTLEIQRTEQGDSAMYLCASSQDDYGYTFGSGTRLTVV.

J is TRBJ1-4 and V is TRBV19; 8 nucleotides align to TRBD1. The CDR3 runs to 15 residues. Trimming at V came to 5 bases and at J to 8 bases, leaving 10 bases not matched to a gene. In germline, CDR1 is LNHDA, CDR2 SQIVND (reference sequence). CDR3 DNA: TGTGCCAGTAGTGGACCGAGGACAGGGAACGAAAAACTGTTTTTT. Translated, it gives CASSGPRTGNEKLFF. Full variable domain (rest looked up from reference TRBV19 and TRBJ1-4): DGGITQSPKYLFRKEGQNVTLSCEQNLNHDAMYWYRQDPGQGLRLIYYSQIVNDFQKGDIAEGYSVSREKKESFPLTVTSAQKNPTAFYLCASSGPRTGNEKLFFGSGTQLSVL.

V gene TRBV19 combines with J gene TRBJ2-3; TRBD2 aligns across 9 bases. The ends lost 6 bases at V and 5 bases at J; junction bases unmatched: 9. The germline V gene has CDR1 LNHDA and CDR2 SQIVND (reference sequence). This CDR3 comprises 15 residues. The CDR3 sequence: CASSLLAGIQDTQYF. CDR3 sequence (DNA): TGTGCCAGTAGCCTCCTAGCGGGGATTCAAGATACGCAGTATTTT.

This clonotype was seen repeatedly, ten times or more. V gene TRBV6-1 combines with J gene TRBJ2-7; perhaps TRBD2 as D (6 bases). The CDR3 sequence is 14 residues long. Germline V gene lookup returns CDR1 MNHNS and CDR2 SASEGT. V was shortened by 5 bases and J by 4 bases, with 15 bases between the two germline ends. CDR3 coding DNA: TGTGCCAGCAGTAGTAGGGGCGGGACGTACGAGCAGTACTTC. It specifies CASSSRGGTYEQYF.

At least ten counts were recorded for this clonotype. J is TRBJ1-2 and V is TRBV4-2; tentative D call: TRBD1 (6 bases). CDR3 size: 15 residues. The V end was cut by 0 bases, the J end by 2 bases, with 10 bases between. The germline V gene has CDR1 LGHNA and CDR2 YNFKEQ. This chain's CDR3 is CASSQEEQGNYGYTF. DNA for the CDR3: TGTGCCAGCAGCCAAGAGGAACAGGGCAACTATGGCTACACCTTC.

This clonotype was seen repeatedly, ten times or more. The chain links TRBV4-2 to TRBJ2-7; the match to TRBD2 covers 7 bases. The CDR3 runs to 15 residues. V shed 3 bases and J 2 bases; nucleotides not matched to a gene: 7. From germline, CDR1 is LGHNA and CDR2 YNFKEQ. CDR3 region: CASSQAPSGAYEQYF. CDR3 sequence (DNA): TGTGCCAGCAGCCAGGCCCCTAGCGGCGCCTACGAGCAGTACTTC.

The chain carries TRBV7-6 and TRBJ1-1, with 7 bases that match TRBD1. The CDR3 has 14 residues. Germline V gene sequence: CDR1 SGHVS, CDR2 FNYEAQ. Losses at the gene ends were 2 bases for V and 4 bases for J; bases not matched to a gene: 4. CDR3 region: CASSLNRGVTEAFF. The CDR3 bases are TGTGCCAGCAGCTTAAACAGGGGCGTCACTGAAGCTTTCTTT.

This clonotype was counted many times. The V call is TRBV19, the J call TRBJ2-6; TRBD1 matches at 8 bases. The CDR3 runs to 16 residues. Germline V gene lookup returns CDR1 LNHDA and CDR2 SQIVND (reference sequence). J lost 2 bases, V lost 1 base, and 1 base had no gene match. DNA of the CDR3: TGTGCCAGTAGTATAGGCAGGGGGCCTGGGGCCAACGTCCTGACTTTC. This translates into CASSIGRGPGANVLTF.

This clonotype was counted only a few times. The chain employs TRBV20-1 and TRBJ1-6; D remains unclear. The germline V gene has CDR1 DFQATT and CDR2 SNEGSKA (reference sequence). The V and J ends lost 2 bases and 9 bases respectively, with 26 bases between them. The length of the CDR3 is 18 residues. CDR3 DNA sequence: TGCAGTGCTAGATTGGGGTCTTCGTTTAGCGCGGCTGGTTCACCCCTCCACTTT. Translated, it gives CSARLGSSFSAAGSPLHF.

Regarding this clonotype: Just one base apart from a much larger clone, this may be a read error. This chain links TRBV7-3 with TRBJ2-1, with a tentative D call TRBD2 (5 bases). This CDR3 has 17 residues. CDR1 is SGHTA, CDR2 FQGTGA, per germline. DNA for the CDR3: TGTGCCAGCAGCCCTACTTATGGGCGGGCTTCCTACAATGTGCAGTTCTTC. Protein product: CASSPTYGRASYNVQFF.

The V and J genes are TRBV12-3 or TRBV12-4 and TRBJ2-3, with 7 bases fitting TRBD2. The V and J ends lost 8 bases and 6 bases, in that order; junction bases with no gene match: 11. The CDR3 is 14 residues long. The CDR3 loop reads CASLRGEERDTQYF. The CDR3 DNA is TGTGCCAGCCTTCGGGGGGAGGAGCGGGATACGCAGTATTTT.

This clonotype was counted many times. The chain links TRBV7-7 to TRBJ2-2, with TRBD2 matching 7 bases. Looked up from germline, CDR1 is SSHAT and CDR2 is FNYEAQ (reference sequence). The CDR3 is 14 residues long. The CDR3 loop reads CASGGGSHTGELFF. CDR3 nucleotide sequence: TGTGCTAGCGGAGGCGGGAGTCACACCGGGGAGCTGTTTTTT.

This clonotype was picked up many times. The chain is built from TRBV7-6 and TRBJ2-7; D is ambiguous. The V end lost 0 bases, the J end lost 6 bases, and 15 bases lay between the germline ends. The CDR3 runs 15 residues. In germline, CDR1 is SGHVS, CDR2 FNYEAQ. The CDR3 bases are TGTGCCAGCAGCTTAGCAGCTGGGTCCCTATCCGAGCAGTACTTC. It is translated as CASSLAAGSLSEQYF.

This chain uses TRBV5-5 with TRBJ1-4, with a tentative D call TRBD1 (5 bases). The germline V gene encodes CDR1 SGHKS and CDR2 YYEKEE (reference sequence). V was pared by 3 bases and J by 0 bases, with 18 bases between. This CDR3 spans 18 amino acids. The CDR3, as DNA: TGTGCCAGCAGCTCCGATTGGGGGACCCCTGCAACTAATGAAAAACTGTTTTTT. Protein: CASSSDWGTPATNEKLFF.

The sample holds many counts of this clonotype. V is TRBV6-1 and J is TRBJ2-1; D call uncertain. The CDR3 covers 12 residues. The germline V and J ends were trimmed by 6 bases and 7 bases, with 10 bases remaining between them. Germline V gene lookup returns CDR1 MNHNS and CDR2 SASEGT. The CDR3 nucleotides read TGTGCCAGCAGAGTGGGGAATAATGAGCAGTTCTTC. This translates into CASRVGNNEQFF.

In its sample, this clonotype was seen a few times. The CDR3 sequence: CASSQDMGNGNQPQHF. The CDR3, as DNA: TGTGCCAGCAGCCAAGATATGGGGAACGGCAATCAGCCCCAGCATTTT. The V and J genes are TRBV3-1 and TRBJ1-5; D uncertain. The CDR3 contains 16 residues. CDR1 is LGHDT and CDR2 is YNNKEL in the germline V gene (reference sequence). Trimming stripped 0 bases from V and 2 bases from J, with 11 bases between.

The CDR3 DNA reads TGTGCCAGTAGTATAGGTGAGTGGGACGAGCAGTACTTC. It translates to CASSIGEWDEQYF. This chain connects TRBV19 to TRBJ2-7; no reliable D call. The V gene lost 1 base and the J gene lost 5 bases, with 9 bases spanning the gap. CDR3 length equals 13 residues. In germline, CDR1 is LNHDA, CDR2 SQIVND (reference sequence).

This chain joins TRBV20-1 and TRBJ2-3, with D hard to call. Trimming took off 5 bases at V and 1 base at J, with 13 bases between the two ends. This CDR3 is built from 14 residues. The germline V gene has CDR1 DFQATT and CDR2 SNEGSKA (reference sequence). CDR3: CSALDILGTDTQYF. In nucleotides, the CDR3 is TGCAGTGCTCTCGACATATTGGGCACAGATACGCAGTATTTT.

In its sample, this clonotype was seen many times. The chain has TRBV19 and TRBJ1-1; D is perhaps TRBD1 (6 bases). Per germline, CDR1 LNHDA and CDR2 SQIVND (reference sequence). V lost 5 bases and J 0 bases, leaving 13 bases between the germline ends. The CDR3 runs 15 residues. The CDR3 bases are TGTGCCAGTAGTCATTGGACAGAAATGAACACTGAAGCTTTCTTT. Protein: CASSHWTEMNTEAFF. The full variable domain, completed using reference TRBV19 and TRBJ1-1, is DGGITQSPKYLFRKEGQNVTLSCEQNLNHDAMYWYRQDPGQGLRLIYYSQIVNDFQKGDIAEGYSVSREKKESFPLTVTSAQKNPTAFYLCASSHWTEMNTEAFFGQGTRLTVV.

The CDR3 nucleotides are TGTGCCAGCAGCTTGCCCGAGAACACCGGGGAGCTGTTTTTT. Protein product: CASSLPENTGELFF. The chain is built from TRBV5-5 and TRBJ2-2; D is undetermined. In germline, CDR1 is SGHKS, CDR2 YYEKEE (reference sequence). Trimming took 1 base from V and 1 from J, leaving 5 bases between them. CDR3 length equals 14 residues. Complete variable domain (other parts from reference TRBV5-5 and TRBJ2-2): DAGVTQSPTHLIKTRGQQVTLRCSPISGHKSVSWYQQVLGQGPQFIFQYYEKEERGRGNFPDRFSARQFPNYSSELNVNALLLGDSALYLCASSLPENTGELFFGEGSRLTVL.